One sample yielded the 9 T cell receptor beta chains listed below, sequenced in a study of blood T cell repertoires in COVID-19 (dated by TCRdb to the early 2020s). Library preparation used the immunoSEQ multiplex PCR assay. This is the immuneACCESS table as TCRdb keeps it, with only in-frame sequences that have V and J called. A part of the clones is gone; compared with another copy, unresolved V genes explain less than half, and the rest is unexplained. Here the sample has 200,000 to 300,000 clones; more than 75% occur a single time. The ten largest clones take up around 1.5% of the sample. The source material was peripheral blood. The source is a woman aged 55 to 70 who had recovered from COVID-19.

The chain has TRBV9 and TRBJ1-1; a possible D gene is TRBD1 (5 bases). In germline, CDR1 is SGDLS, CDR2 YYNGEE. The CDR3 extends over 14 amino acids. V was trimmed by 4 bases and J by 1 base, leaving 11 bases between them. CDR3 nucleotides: TGTGCCAGCAGCCTAGGACACCAGAACACTGAAGCTTTCTTT. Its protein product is CASSLGHQNTEAFF.

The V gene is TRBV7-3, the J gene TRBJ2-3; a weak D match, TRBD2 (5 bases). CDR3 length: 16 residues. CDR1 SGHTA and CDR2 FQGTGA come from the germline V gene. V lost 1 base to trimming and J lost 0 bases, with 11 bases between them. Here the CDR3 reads CASSLMQAVSTDTQYF. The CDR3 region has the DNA TGTGCCAGCAGCTTAATGCAAGCGGTGAGCACAGATACGCAGTATTTT.

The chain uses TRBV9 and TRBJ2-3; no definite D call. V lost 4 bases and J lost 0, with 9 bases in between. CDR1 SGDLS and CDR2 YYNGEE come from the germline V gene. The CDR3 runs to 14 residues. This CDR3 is CASSPMTSTDTQYF. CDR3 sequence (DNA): TGTGCCAGCAGCCCTATGACTAGCACAGATACGCAGTATTTT.

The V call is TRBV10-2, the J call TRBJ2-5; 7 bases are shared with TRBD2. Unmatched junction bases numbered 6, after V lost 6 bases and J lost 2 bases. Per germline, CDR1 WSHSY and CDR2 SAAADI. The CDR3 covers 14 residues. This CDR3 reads CASRAGVLQETQYF. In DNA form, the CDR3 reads TGCGCCAGCAGGGCGGGGGTTTTACAAGAGACCCAGTACTTC.

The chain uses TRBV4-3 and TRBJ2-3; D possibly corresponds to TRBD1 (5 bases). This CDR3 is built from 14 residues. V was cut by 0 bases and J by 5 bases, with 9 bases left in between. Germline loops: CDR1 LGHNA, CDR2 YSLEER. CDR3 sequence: CASSQDGAIDTQYF. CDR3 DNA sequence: TGCGCCAGCAGCCAAGATGGGGCGATAGATACGCAGTATTTT.

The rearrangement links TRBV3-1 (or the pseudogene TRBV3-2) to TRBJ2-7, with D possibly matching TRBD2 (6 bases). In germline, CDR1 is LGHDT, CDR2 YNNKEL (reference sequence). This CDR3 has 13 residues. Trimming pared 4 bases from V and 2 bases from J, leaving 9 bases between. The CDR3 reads CASSPAGTYEQYF. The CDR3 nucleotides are TGTGCCAGCAGCCCCGCGGGGACCTACGAGCAGTACTTC.

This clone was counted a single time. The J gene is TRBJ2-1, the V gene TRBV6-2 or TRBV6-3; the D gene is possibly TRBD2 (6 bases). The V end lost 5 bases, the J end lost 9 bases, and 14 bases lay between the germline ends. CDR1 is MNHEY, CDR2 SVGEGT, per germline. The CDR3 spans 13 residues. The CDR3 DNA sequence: TGTGCCAGCAGTCCCACCGGGAGCATTGAGCAGTTCTTC. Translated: CASSPTGSIEQFF.

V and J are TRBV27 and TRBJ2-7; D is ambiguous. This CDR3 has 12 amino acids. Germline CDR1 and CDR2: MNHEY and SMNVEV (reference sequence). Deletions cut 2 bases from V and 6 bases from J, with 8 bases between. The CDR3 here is CASSLMRGEQYF. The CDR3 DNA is TGTGCCAGCAGTTTAATGAGAGGCGAGCAGTACTTC.

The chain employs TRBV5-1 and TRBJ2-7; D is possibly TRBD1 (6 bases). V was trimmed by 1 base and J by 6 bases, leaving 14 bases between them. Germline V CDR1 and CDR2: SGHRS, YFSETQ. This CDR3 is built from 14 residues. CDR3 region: CASSLNRAGREQYF. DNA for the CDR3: TGCGCCAGCAGCTTGAACAGGGCGGGCCGCGAGCAGTACTTC.